This record covers a single TCR beta chain. The antigen remains unidentified. Some clones are missing from TCRdb's copy, which holds only in-frame ones; the method was immunoSEQ multiplex PCR. The sample shows just over 15,000 clones, 74% of them seen only once. The data originate from a study of graft-versus-host responses after intestinal transplantation. The overall study: Recipients got multivisceral, liver-intestinal, or isolated intestinal transplants. Once they had received anti-thymocyte globulin induction, all recipients took tacrolimus and steroids for around 3 years. Study-level points and caveats: Subjects displaying graft-donor T cell macrochimerism possessed elevated graft-versus-host to host-versus-graft clonal ratios inside allografts.

The graft tissue was processed, and this released both intraepithelial and lamina propria lymphocytes. This receptor was obtained from a human patient who received an intestinal transplant, so some T cells may come from the graft donor. The specimen comprised ileum tissue, sampled 14 days after transplant.

The CDR3 loop is CASSLDIQYYEQYF. CDR3 DNA: TGTGCCAGCAGCTTAGATATCCAATACTACGAGCAGTACTTC. The gene calls are TRBV11-2 and TRBJ2-7, with unresolved D. Trimming removed 0 bases from V and 3 bases from J, with 9 bases in between. Germline V lookup: CDR1 SGHAT, CDR2 FQNNGV. This CDR3 contains 14 residues.